This entry lists 8 T cell receptor beta chains sequenced from one sample in a study of naive and memory T cell subsets (dated by TCRdb to about 2017). Library generation was performed with UMI-ligation and nested PCR. TCRdb records Illumina MiSeq as the sequencer. The beta constant-region primer consisted of an equimolar mixture of two oligonucleotides that together covered TRBC1 and TRBC2. The public reads were reanalyzed by TCRdb: fastp trimming at Q25, MiXCR alignment, in-frame beta chains only. One record per CDR3 amino acid sequence lists the most common genes and DNA. The sample table records 100,000 or so distinct CDR3 sequences; 7% to 7.5% of these occur just once. The leading ten clones occupy over 1.5% of the sample. The specimen sequenced was central memory CD4+ T cells from blood. Interpreted using the paper, the cell subset or site label stands for: central memory, CD45RA- CD27+. The receptor source for this set is a human donor in good health.

This clonotype was seen at least ten times. The chain recombines TRBV20-1 with TRBJ2-3; unclear D gene. Germline V gene sequence: CDR1 DFQATT, CDR2 SNEGSKA (reference sequence). V was cut by 5 bases and J by 2 bases, with 11 bases left in between. This CDR3 is built from 13 residues. The DNA for the CDR3 is TGCAGTGCTCGCACCGCCATCACAGATACGCAGTATTTT. It encodes CSARTAITDTQYF.

CDR3 nucleotides: TGCGCCAGCAGCACCACCCCAGAGGGGGCCTATGGCTACACCTTC. The encoded protein is CASSTTPEGAYGYTF. This sequence joins TRBV5-1 and TRBJ1-2; 7 nucleotides line up with TRBD1. The CDR3 is 15 amino acids. V shed 4 bases, J shed 4 bases, and the junction held 10 bases outside the gene matches. CDR1 is SGHRS, CDR2 YFSETQ, per germline.

This clonotype was detected many times. J is TRBJ1-2 and V is TRBV4-3; D might be TRBD1 (5 bases). CDR1 and CDR2 (germline): LGHNA, YSLEER. Between the trimmed V and J ends, which lost 3 bases and 2 bases, there was a span of 13 bases. The CDR3 is made up of 15 amino acids. The CDR3 protein is CASSHTSGGNYGYTF. The DNA for the CDR3 is TGCGCCAGCAGCCATACCTCGGGGGGAAACTATGGCTACACCTTC.

This clonotype was observed many times. The CDR3 reads CSAASDGRGADTQYF. The CDR3 bases are TGCAGTGCTGCCTCAGATGGGAGGGGGGCAGATACGCAGTATTTT. The rearrangement joins TRBV20-1 to TRBJ2-3; D is possibly TRBD2 (7 bases). Germline V gives CDR1 DFQATT, CDR2 SNEGSKA (reference sequence). V was trimmed by 5 bases and J by 4 bases, leaving 19 bases between them. The CDR3 has 15 amino acids.

This clonotype was seen ten or more times. The chain combines TRBV20-1 with TRBJ2-2; 7 bases agree with TRBD1. This CDR3 comprises 14 residues. Germline V gene lookup returns CDR1 DFQATT and CDR2 SNEGSKA (reference sequence). Trimming at V came to 5 bases and at J to 0 bases, leaving 3 bases not matched to a gene. In nucleotides, the CDR3 is TGCAGTGCTCCGGACAGGACGAACACCGGGGAGCTGTTTTTT. Protein: CSAPDRTNTGELFF.

The sample holds many counts of this clonotype. The chain is built from TRBV28 and TRBJ1-2, with TRBD1 identical over 7 bases. The CDR3 totals 13 residues. V shed 8 bases and J 2 bases; nucleotides not matched to a gene: 5. Germline loops: CDR1 MDHEN, CDR2 SYDVKM. CDR3 sequence: CASGQDLNYGYTF. CDR3 DNA sequence: TGTGCCAGCGGACAGGACCTAAACTATGGCTACACCTTC.

This clonotype was seen only a few times. The chain employs TRBV20-1 and TRBJ2-7, with a weak D call TRBD1 (6 bases). The CDR3 covers 13 residues. Germline CDR1 reads DFQATT; CDR2 reads SNEGSKA (reference sequence). V was shortened by 6 bases and J by 5 bases, with 17 bases between the two germline ends. The CDR3 reads CSAPNRARNEQYF. DNA for the CDR3: TGCAGTGCCCCAAACAGGGCTAGGAACGAGCAGTACTTC.

V is TRBV9 and J is TRBJ2-1; D is perhaps TRBD2 (6 bases). Per the germline V gene, CDR1 is SGDLS and CDR2 is YYNGEE. The CDR3 has 16 amino acids. The germline V and J ends were trimmed by 3 bases and 2 bases, with 15 bases remaining between them. The CDR3 spells CASSGRDSYPYNEQFF. The CDR3 nucleotides read TGTGCCAGCAGCGGCCGGGACTCATACCCCTACAATGAGCAGTTCTTC.